This T cell receptor (beta chain) was retrieved from a study of T cells after yellow fever vaccination. This clonotype was counted between two and nine times. A single record per CDR3 protein comes from TCRdb applying MiXCR to the 5' RACE reads. The sample contains some 560,000 distinct CDR3 sequences, under 25% of which appear only once. Looked up from germline, CDR1 is DFQATT and CDR2 is SNEGSKA (reference sequence). Trimming stripped 5 bases from V and 3 bases from J, with 16 bases between. This CDR3 contains 14 residues. The V and J genes are TRBV20-1 and TRBJ1-1, with D perhaps matching TRBD1 (6 bases). This clonotype was obtained from a man younger than 45 who received the YFV17D yellow fever vaccine. This specimen was PBMCs, taken 15 days after the yellow fever booster vaccination. CDR3 region: CSAGRGGSDTEAFF. The CDR3 coding sequence is TGCAGTGCTGGACGAGGGGGAAGCGACACTGAAGCTTTCTTT.